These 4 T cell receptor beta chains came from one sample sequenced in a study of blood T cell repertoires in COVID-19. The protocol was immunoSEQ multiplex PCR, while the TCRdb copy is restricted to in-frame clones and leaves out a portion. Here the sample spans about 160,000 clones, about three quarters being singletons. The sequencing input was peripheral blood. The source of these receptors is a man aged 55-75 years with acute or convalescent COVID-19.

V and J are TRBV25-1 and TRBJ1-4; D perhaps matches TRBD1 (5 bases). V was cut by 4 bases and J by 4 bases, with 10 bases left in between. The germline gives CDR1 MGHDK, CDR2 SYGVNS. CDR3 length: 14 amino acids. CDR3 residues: CASSAQGSNEKLFF. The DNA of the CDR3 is TGTGCCAGCAGTGCTCAGGGTAGTAATGAAAAACTGTTTTTT. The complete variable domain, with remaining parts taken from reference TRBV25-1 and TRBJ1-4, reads EADIYQTPRYLVIGTGKKITLECSQTMGHDKMYWYQQDPGMELHLIHYSYGVNSTEKGDLSSESTVSRIRTEHFPLTLESARPSHTSQYLCASSAQGSNEKLFFGSGTQLSVL.

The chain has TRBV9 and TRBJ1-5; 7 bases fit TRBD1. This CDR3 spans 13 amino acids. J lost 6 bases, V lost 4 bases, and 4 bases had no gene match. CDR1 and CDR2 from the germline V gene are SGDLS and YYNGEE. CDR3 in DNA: TGTGCCAGCAGCACCTCAGGGGGTCAGCCCCAGCATTTT. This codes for CASSTSGGQPQHF.

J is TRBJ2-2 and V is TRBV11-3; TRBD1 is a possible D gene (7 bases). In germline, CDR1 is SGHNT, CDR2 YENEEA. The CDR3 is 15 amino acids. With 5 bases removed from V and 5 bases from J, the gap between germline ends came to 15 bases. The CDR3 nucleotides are TGTGCCAGCAGCGGGGGGACAGCTGGGACCGGGGAGCTGTTTTTT. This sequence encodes CASSGGTAGTGELFF.

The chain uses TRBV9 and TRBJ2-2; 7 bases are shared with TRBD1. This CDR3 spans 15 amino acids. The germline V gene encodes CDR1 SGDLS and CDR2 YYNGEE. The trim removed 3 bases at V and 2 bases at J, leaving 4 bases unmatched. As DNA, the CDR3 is TGTGCCAGCAGCGCCCAGGGGGAAAACACCGGGGAGCTGTTTTTT. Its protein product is CASSAQGENTGELFF.